This paragraph covers one T cell receptor (beta chain) sequence. As yet, its antigen is unknown. The data stem from a study of T cells in Graves' hyperthyroidism and ophthalmopathy. Study-level points and caveats: Peripheral blood also featured most of the thyroid clonotypes expanded above 0.001.

The V and J ends lost 5 bases and 2 bases respectively, with 16 bases between them. From germline, CDR1 is SGHTA and CDR2 FQGNSA. This CDR3 contains 15 residues. Patients having uncontrolled infection, another autoimmune disease, pregnancy or lactation were not included. Each 10 ml fresh peripheral blood draw supplied the PBMCs. Amplification of TCR beta CDR3 regions was performed using RNA transcripts as template. When the TCR CDR3 underwent first-round RT-PCR, the HTBI primer set was used. Via MiXCR, TCRdb re-called the multiplex PCR reads, giving one row per CDR3 protein. The table lists 400,000 to 550,000 distinct CDR3 sequences, around 24% of them singletons.

This sequence joins TRBV7-2 and TRBJ2-7; D is perhaps TRBD1 or TRBD2 (5 bases each). The TCR comes from a woman between 25 and 40 years old with Graves' ophthalmopathy. The material sequenced was blood. CDR3 sequence: CASSRSGTPTYEQYV. The CDR3 DNA sequence: TGTGCCAGCAGCCGATCGGGGACGCCAACCTACGAGCAGTACGTC.